This TCR beta chain stems from a study of blood T cell repertoires in COVID-19. The CDR3 consists of 17 residues. Authors' data handling: Nucleated cell counts were estimated from reference gene primer amplification. Produced via immunoSEQ multiplex PCR; TCRdb's table is partial and in-frame only. V and J calls and clone size are as listed in that table; D and trimming were resolved from the DNA. The sample contains about 340,000 clones, around 83% of which appear only once. The origin of this receptor is a man aged 30 to 39 with active or convalescent COVID-19. The J gene is TRBJ1-1, the V gene TRBV7-5. TRBV7-5 is a recognized pseudogene. Sequenced material: peripheral blood. CDR3 in amino acids: CVRSLVLGRCVNTEAFF. As DNA, the CDR3 is TGTGTCAGAAGCTTAGTTCTCGGGAGGTGTGTGAACACTGAAGCTTTCTTT.